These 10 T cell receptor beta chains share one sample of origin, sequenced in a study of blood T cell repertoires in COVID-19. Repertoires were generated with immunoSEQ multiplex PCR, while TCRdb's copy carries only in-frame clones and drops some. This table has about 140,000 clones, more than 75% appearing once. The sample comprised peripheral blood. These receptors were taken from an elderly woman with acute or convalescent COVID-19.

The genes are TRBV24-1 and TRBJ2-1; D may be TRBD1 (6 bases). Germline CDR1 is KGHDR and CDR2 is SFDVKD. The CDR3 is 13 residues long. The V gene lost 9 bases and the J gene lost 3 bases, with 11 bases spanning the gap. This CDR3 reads CATSPGHYNEQFF. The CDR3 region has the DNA TGTGCCACCTCGCCGGGACACTACAATGAGCAGTTCTTC.

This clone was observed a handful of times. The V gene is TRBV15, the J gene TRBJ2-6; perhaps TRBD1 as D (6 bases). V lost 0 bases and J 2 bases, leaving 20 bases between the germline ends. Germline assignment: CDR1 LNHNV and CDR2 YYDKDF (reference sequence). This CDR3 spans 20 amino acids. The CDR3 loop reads CATSREEVWQGMAGANVLTF. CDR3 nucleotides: TGTGCCACCAGCAGAGAGGAAGTGTGGCAGGGGATGGCTGGGGCCAACGTCCTGACTTTC.

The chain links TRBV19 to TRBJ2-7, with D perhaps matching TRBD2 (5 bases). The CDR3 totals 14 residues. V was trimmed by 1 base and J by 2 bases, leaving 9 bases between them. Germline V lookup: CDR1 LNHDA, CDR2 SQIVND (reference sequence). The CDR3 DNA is TGTGCCAGTAGTATAGTGGCAGCGGCCTACGAGCAGTACTTC. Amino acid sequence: CASSIVAAAYEQYF.

CDR3 amino acids: CASSLDPGPLGYTF. CDR3 sequence (DNA): TGTGCCAGCAGCTTAGACCCAGGGCCCTTGGGCTACACCTTC. This chain connects TRBV11-2 to TRBJ1-2, with TRBD1 as a possible D gene (5 bases). The CDR3 has 14 residues. With 0 bases removed from V and 8 bases from J, the gap between germline ends came to 13 bases. CDR1 is SGHAT and CDR2 is FQNNGV in the germline V gene.

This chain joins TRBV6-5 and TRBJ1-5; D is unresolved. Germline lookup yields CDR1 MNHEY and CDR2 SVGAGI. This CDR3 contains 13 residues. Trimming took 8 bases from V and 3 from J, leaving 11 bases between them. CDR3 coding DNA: TGTGCCAGCCGCGAGGGTAACAATCAGCCCCAGCATTTT. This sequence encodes CASREGNNQPQHF.

CDR3 DNA: TGTGCCAGCAGCTTAGCGGGAGTGGGGACAGGGGCGCATTCGCAGGGCTACACCTTC. Translated: CASSLAGVGTGAHSQGYTF. This chain joins TRBV11-2 and TRBJ1-2; 10 nucleotides agree with TRBD1. Germline V gives CDR1 SGHAT, CDR2 FQNNGV. The CDR3 has 19 residues. The J segment lost 8 bases and the V segment lost 1 base, leaving 19 bases of the junction unmatched.

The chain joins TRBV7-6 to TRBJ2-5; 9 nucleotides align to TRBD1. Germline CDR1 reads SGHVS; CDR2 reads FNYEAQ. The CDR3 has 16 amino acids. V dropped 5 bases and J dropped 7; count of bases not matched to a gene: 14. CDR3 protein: CASSATGGAGPGTQYF. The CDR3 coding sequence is TGTGCCAGCAGCGCCACAGGGGGCGCGGGACCCGGGACCCAGTACTTC. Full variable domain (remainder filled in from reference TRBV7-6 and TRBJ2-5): GAGVSQSPRYKVTKRGQDVALRCDPISGHVSLYWYRQALGQGPEFLTYFNYEAQQDKSGLPNDRFSAERPEGSISTLTIQRTEQRDSAMYRCASSATGGAGPGTQYFGPGTRLLVL.

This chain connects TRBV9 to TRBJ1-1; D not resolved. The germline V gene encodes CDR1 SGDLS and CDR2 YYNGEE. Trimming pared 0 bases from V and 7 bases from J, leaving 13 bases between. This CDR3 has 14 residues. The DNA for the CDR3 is TGTGCCAGCAGCGTAGTTCGGGATCTTGGTGAAGCTTTCTTT. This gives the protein CASSVVRDLGEAFF.

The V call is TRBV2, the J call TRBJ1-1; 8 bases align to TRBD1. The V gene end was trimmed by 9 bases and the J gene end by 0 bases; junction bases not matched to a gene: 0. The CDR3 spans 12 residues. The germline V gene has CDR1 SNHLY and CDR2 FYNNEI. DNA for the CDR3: TGTGCCAGGGACAGGGTGAACACTGAAGCTTTCTTT. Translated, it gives CARDRVNTEAFF. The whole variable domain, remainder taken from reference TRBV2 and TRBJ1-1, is EPEVTQTPSHQVTQMGQEVILRCVPISNHLYFYWYRQILGQKVEFLVSFYNNEISEKSEIFDDQFSVERPDGSNFTLKIRSTKLEDSAMYFCARDRVNTEAFFGQGTRLTVV.

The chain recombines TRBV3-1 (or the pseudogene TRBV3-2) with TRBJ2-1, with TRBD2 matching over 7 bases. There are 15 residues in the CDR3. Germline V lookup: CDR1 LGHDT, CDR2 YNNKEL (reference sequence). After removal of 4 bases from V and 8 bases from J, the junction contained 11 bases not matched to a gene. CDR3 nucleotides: TGTGCCAGCAGCCGGGGGGGGTCTTCTTGGGATGAGCAGTTCTTC. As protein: CASSRGGSSWDEQFF.